The 32 T cell receptor beta chains reported below all come from one sample, sequenced in a study of control samples from healthy donors and cancer patients (dated by TCRdb to between 2020 and 2021). Library generation was performed with the immunoSEQ multiplex PCR assay. TCRdb stores this immuneACCESS table with in-frame sequences only. Part of the clones is absent; in the studies checked, under half of the shortfall reflects unresolved V genes, and no reason is known for the rest. The sample table holds roughly 94,000 clones, of which roughly 84% were seen once. The ten largest clonotypes hold roughly 39% of the sample. Input material: PBMCs. The receptor set was obtained from a man between 65 and 80 years old with lung cancer.

This clone came up a few times. This chain connects TRBV5-8 to TRBJ1-4; a possible D gene is TRBD1 (5 bases). The CDR3 runs to 15 residues. The V and J ends lost 6 bases and 0 bases respectively, with 12 bases between them. Germline CDR1 is SGHTS and CDR2 is YDEGEE. The CDR3 nucleotides read TGTGCCAGCACCTTCCAGACAGCAACTAATGAAAAACTGTTTTTT. Translation gives CASTFQTATNEKLFF.

The J gene is TRBJ1-4, the V gene TRBV5-8, with 8 nucleotides matching TRBD1. Germline CDR1 SGHTS, CDR2 YDEGEE. The V segment lost 4 bases and the J segment 6 bases; nucleotides outside the gene matches: 11. This CDR3 has 16 residues. In DNA form, the CDR3 reads TGTGCCAGCAGCACCGCCGACAGGGGATTGGATGAAAAACTGTTTTTT. This codes for CASSTADRGLDEKLFF.

The chain employs TRBV9 and TRBJ2-7; TRBD2 aligns across 7 bases. This CDR3 contains 18 residues. V shed 0 bases and J 2 bases; nucleotides not matched to a gene: 14. From germline, CDR1 is SGDLS and CDR2 YYNGEE. The CDR3 DNA is TGTGCCAGCAGCGTAGCGGCTAGCGGAGGGTCCATCCCCTACGAGCAGTACTTC. Translating gives CASSVAASGGSIPYEQYF.

The CDR3: CASSFRLAGGHSSYEQYF. The CDR3 DNA follows: TGTGCCAGCAGCTTTCGACTAGCGGGGGGTCATAGCTCCTACGAGCAGTACTTC. This chain joins TRBV11-2 and TRBJ2-7; the match to TRBD2 covers 13 bases. Looked up from germline, CDR1 is SGHAT and CDR2 is FQNNGV. The CDR3 loop spans 18 amino acids. Trimming took 3 bases from V and 0 from J; bases not matched to a gene: 8.

This clone has only a few counts. V gene TRBV4-2 combines with J gene TRBJ2-1; 8 bases align to TRBD1. Germline V CDR1 and CDR2: LGHNA, YNFKEQ. The CDR3 runs to 16 residues. The V and J ends lost 4 bases and 0 bases, in that order; junction bases with no gene match: 5. The CDR3 DNA reads TGTGCCAGCAGCCGCTGGACAGGGAGCTCCTACAATGAGCAGTTCTTC. Translating gives CASSRWTGSSYNEQFF.

A single count supports this clone. The CDR3 nucleotides are TGTGCCACCAGCAGAGATCTCTGGTCGGGGCCCCAAGAGACCCAGTACTTC. As protein: CATSRDLWSGPQETQYF. This rearrangement joins TRBV15 to TRBJ2-5; the D gene could be TRBD1 or TRBD2 (5 bases each). Trimming pared 0 bases from V and 1 base from J, leaving 15 bases between. The CDR3 is 17 residues long. The germline V gene has CDR1 LNHNV and CDR2 YYDKDF (reference sequence).

The CDR3 loop is CASSIYSATNEKLFF. The CDR3 nucleotides read TGTGCCAGTAGTATCTACAGTGCAACTAATGAAAAACTGTTTTTT. J is TRBJ1-4 and V is TRBV19, with unresolved D. V was cut by 3 bases and J by 0 bases, with 8 bases left in between. Germline lookup yields CDR1 LNHDA and CDR2 SQIVND (reference sequence). The CDR3 is 15 residues long.

The chain recombines TRBV13 with TRBJ2-3; perhaps TRBD1 as D (5 bases). Germline CDR1 reads PRHDT; CDR2 reads FYEKMQ (reference sequence). This CDR3 comprises 12 residues. Trimming removed 2 bases from V and 7 bases from J, with 7 bases in between. The CDR3 is CASSLQGNTQYF. The CDR3, as DNA: TGTGCCAGCAGCTTACAGGGAAATACGCAGTATTTT.

The chain recombines TRBV5-1 with TRBJ2-7; 7 bases match TRBD2. Germline values: CDR1 SGHRS, CDR2 YFSETQ. This CDR3 is built from 18 residues. The junction had 19 bases not matched to a gene; V was cut back by 5 bases and J by 2 bases. For the CDR3, the DNA is TGCGCCAGCAGATTACGGGACTCTAGCGGAACTTCTACCTACGAGCAGTACTTC. This sequence encodes CASRLRDSSGTSTYEQYF.

The V gene is TRBV5-6, the J gene TRBJ2-3; D gene ambiguous. Per the germline V gene, CDR1 is SGHDT and CDR2 is YYEEEE. CDR3 length: 16 residues. The V gene lost 2 bases and the J gene lost 0 bases, with 13 bases spanning the gap. The CDR3 loop is CASSFAPASSTDTQYF. The CDR3 DNA reads as TGTGCCAGCAGCTTTGCCCCTGCCAGCAGCACAGATACGCAGTATTTT. Looking up the rest from reference TRBV5-6 and TRBJ2-3 gives the full variable domain: DAGVTQSPTHLIKTRGQQVTLRCSPKSGHDTVSWYQQALGQGPQFIFQYYEEEERQRGNFPDRFSGHQFPNYSSELNVNALLLGDSALYLCASSFAPASSTDTQYFGPGTRLTVL.

V usage is TRBV6-1 and J usage is TRBJ1-1; D not certain. V was shortened by 3 bases and J by 2 bases, with 10 bases between the two germline ends. The CDR3 runs to 14 residues. Germline lookup yields CDR1 MNHNS and CDR2 SASEGT. CDR3 loop: CASSEIHRNTEAFF. The CDR3 DNA reads TGTGCCAGCAGTGAGATACATAGAAACACTGAAGCTTTCTTT.

V is TRBV11-2 and J is TRBJ1-6; D gene uncertain. This CDR3 region has 15 residues. Per the germline V gene, CDR1 is SGHAT and CDR2 is FQNNGV. Trimming pared 1 base from V and 7 bases from J, leaving 11 bases between. Here the CDR3 reads CASSLGQILNSPLHF. Here the CDR3 DNA reads TGTGCCAGCAGCTTAGGGCAGATCTTAAATTCACCCCTCCACTTT.

There are a few counts of this clone. V and J are TRBV27 and TRBJ1-1; TRBD1 matches 11 bases. V shed 3 bases and J 1 base; nucleotides not matched to a gene: 4. The germline V gene has CDR1 MNHEY and CDR2 SMNVEV (reference sequence). The CDR3 consists of 16 residues. The CDR3 loop is CASSFRDRGRNTEAFF. The CDR3 DNA reads TGTGCCAGCAGTTTCCGGGACAGGGGGAGGAACACTGAAGCTTTCTTT.

V is TRBV28 and J is TRBJ1-2; weak D call: TRBD1 (6 bases). The germline V and J ends were trimmed by 7 bases and 4 bases, with 25 bases remaining between them. CDR1 and CDR2 (germline): MDHEN, SYDVKM. The CDR3 runs 17 residues. In DNA form, the CDR3 reads TGTGCCAGCATGGGGGCACCCGGGGACACCTTGGGCTATGGCTACACCTTC. It is translated as CASMGAPGDTLGYGYTF.

In this sample, this clone turned up a few times. CDR3 sequence reads: CASSPGTLNTGELFF. The CDR3 nucleotides read TGCGCCAGCAGCCCCGGGACACTCAACACCGGGGAGCTGTTTTTT. The chain couples TRBV5-1 to TRBJ2-2; D might be TRBD1 (6 bases). Per germline, CDR1 SGHRS and CDR2 YFSETQ. Trimming removed 4 bases at V and 2 bases at J, with 12 bases between. The CDR3 loop spans 15 amino acids.

This chain joins TRBV7-3 and TRBJ2-6, with TRBD1 as a possible D gene (6 bases). Germline V gene lookup returns CDR1 SGHTA and CDR2 FQGTGA. The CDR3 consists of 14 residues. V gave up 5 bases and J gave up 2 bases, with 7 bases separating them. In nucleotides, the CDR3 is TGTGCCAGCAGCCCAGGGGCTGGGGCCAACGTCCTGACTTTC. Encoded protein: CASSPGAGANVLTF. The full variable domain, rest sourced from reference TRBV7-3 and TRBJ2-6, is GAGVSQTPSNKVTEKGKYVELRCDPISGHTALYWYRQSLGQGPEFLIYFQGTGAADDSGLPNDRFFAVRPEGSVSTLKIQRTERGDSAVYLCASSPGAGANVLTFGAGSRLTVL.

The rearrangement links TRBV7-2 to TRBJ2-3; the D gene is possibly TRBD1 (6 bases). The CDR3 extends over 15 amino acids. Trimming removed 3 bases from V and 3 bases from J, with 13 bases in between. Germline CDR1 reads SGHTA; CDR2 reads FQGNSA. The CDR3 DNA follows: TGTGCCAGCAGCTTTGACAGAGGGGGTACAGATACGCAGTATTTT. This codes for CASSFDRGGTDTQYF. The full variable domain, its missing parts supplied by reference TRBV7-2 and TRBJ2-3, is GAGVSQSPSNKVTEKGKDVELRCDPISGHTALYWYRQSLGQGLEFLIYFQGNSAPDKSGLPSDRFSAERTGGSVSTLTIQRTQQEDSAVYLCASSFDRGGTDTQYFGPGTRLTVL.

The genes are TRBV5-1 and TRBJ1-1, with D possibly TRBD1 on 6 matching bases. There are 15 residues in the CDR3. CDR1 is SGHRS, CDR2 YFSETQ, per germline. The V and J ends lost 4 bases and 5 bases respectively, with 18 bases between them. Here the CDR3 DNA reads TGCGCCAGCAGCCCAACCTCAGGGGCGCCGACTGAAGCTTTCTTT. Translation: CASSPTSGAPTEAFF. Based on the CDR3 plus reference TRBV5-1 and TRBJ1-1, the full variable domain is KAGVTQTPRYLIKTRGQQVTLSCSPISGHRSVSWYQQTPGQGLQFLFEYFSETQRNKGNFPGRFSGRQFSNSRSEMNVSTLELGDSALYLCASSPTSGAPTEAFFGQGTRLTVV.

The chain links TRBV27 to TRBJ1-2; TRBD1 is a possible D gene (5 bases). Deletions cut 7 bases from V and 1 base from J, with 25 bases between. The CDR3 is made up of 18 amino acids. Germline-derived CDR1 and CDR2 are MNHEY and SMNVEV (reference sequence). CDR3 residues: CASTPGGYSGLRNYGYTF. The CDR3 DNA is TGTGCCAGCACCCCGGGGGGTTACTCAGGTTTACGTAACTATGGCTACACCTTC.

The chain uses TRBV30 and TRBJ1-6; no definite D call. CDR1 and CDR2 from the germline V gene are GTSNPN and SVGIG (reference sequence). The CDR3 consists of 15 residues. V lost 3 bases and J lost 10, with 19 bases in between. The CDR3 bases are TGTGCCTGGAGGCCCCCGGACCTAGAAGGCTCACCCCTCCACTTT. Translated: CAWRPPDLEGSPLHF.

The V call is TRBV6-5, the J call TRBJ1-6, with a tentative D call TRBD1 (5 bases). Germline-derived CDR1 and CDR2 are MNHEY and SVGAGI. Trimming took 6 bases from V and 7 from J, leaving 13 bases between them. The CDR3 runs to 14 residues. CDR3 DNA: TGTGCCAGCAGCACCACGGGACTAAATTCACCCCTCCACTTT. This sequence encodes CASSTTGLNSPLHF.

Only one count was recorded for this clone. At one of its ends the junction is not consistent with the germline gene, which may arise from a read error. This CDR3 is CASSHRGF. The CDR3 DNA reads TGTGCCAGCAGCCATCGGGGGTTC. The chain links TRBV14 to TRBJ1-2; D might be TRBD1 (5 bases). This CDR3 comprises 8 residues. Germline assignment: CDR1 SGHDN and CDR2 FVKESK.

The chain joins TRBV11-2 to TRBJ2-4, with D unclear. This CDR3 region has 16 residues. V was cut by 5 bases and J by 0 bases, with 14 bases left in between. The germline V gene encodes CDR1 SGHAT and CDR2 FQNNGV. The DNA of the CDR3 is TGTGCCAGCAGCACACAATCTCGGGTAGCCAAAAACATTCAGTACTTC. It yields the protein CASSTQSRVAKNIQYF. Full variable domain (missing parts from reference TRBV11-2 and TRBJ2-4): EAGVAQSPRYKIIEKRQSVAFWCNPISGHATLYWYQQILGQGPKLLIQFQNNGVVDDSQLPKDRFSAERLKGVDSTLKIQPAKLEDSAVYLCASSTQSRVAKNIQYFGAGTRLSVL.

This clone appeared a single time. The chain combines TRBV7-3 with TRBJ2-2; 7 bases align to TRBD1. Germline-derived CDR1 and CDR2 are SGHTA and FQGTGA. The CDR3 is made up of 14 amino acids. The V gene end was trimmed by 2 bases and the J gene end by 5 bases; junction bases not matched to a gene: 2. Here the CDR3 reads CASSLWGQTGELFF. The CDR3 DNA reads as TGTGCCAGCAGCTTATGGGGACAGACCGGGGAGCTGTTTTTT.

This sequence joins TRBV15 and TRBJ1-5; D uncertain. V gave up 3 bases and J gave up 10 bases, with 10 bases separating them. This CDR3 is built from 12 residues. Per the germline V gene, CDR1 is LNHNV and CDR2 is YYDKDF (reference sequence). The CDR3 DNA reads TGTGCCACCAGCAGCGGTTTTCTACCCCAGCATTTT. It encodes CATSSGFLPQHF.

CDR3 protein: CASSEGWVYEQYF. CDR3 nucleotides: TGTGCCAGCAGTGAAGGTTGGGTGTACGAGCAGTACTTC. The chain uses TRBV6-1 and TRBJ2-7; D is unresolved. V lost 1 base to trimming and J lost 4 bases, with 8 bases between them. The CDR3 runs to 13 residues. From germline, CDR1 is MNHNS and CDR2 SASEGT.

The chain carries TRBV7-9 and TRBJ2-1; 8 positions agree with TRBD2. Germline CDR1 reads SEHNR; CDR2 reads FQNEAQ (reference sequence). Trimming removed 0 bases from V and 12 bases from J; junction bases left unmatched: 7. The CDR3 is 14 amino acids. CDR3 coding DNA: TGTGCCAGCAGCTTAGCGCTCTCAGCGGGGGTGCAGTTCTTC. It specifies CASSLALSAGVQFF.

The chain links TRBV19 to TRBJ1-2, with D hard to call. The CDR3 has 15 residues. Between the trimmed V and J ends, which lost 3 bases and 2 bases, there was a span of 13 bases. CDR1 and CDR2 (germline): LNHDA, SQIVND (reference sequence). The CDR3 sequence is CASSILGRNNYGYTF. CDR3 DNA: TGTGCCAGTAGTATCCTCGGCAGGAACAACTATGGCTACACCTTC.

This clone showed up just once. The chain couples TRBV9 to TRBJ2-3; D possibly matches TRBD1 or TRBD2 (6 bases each). The CDR3 loop spans 15 amino acids. In germline, CDR1 is SGDLS, CDR2 YYNGEE. The V and J ends lost 1 base and 0 bases respectively, with 9 bases between them. CDR3 bases: TGTGCCAGCAGCGTACGGGGGCAAAGCACAGATACGCAGTATTTT. It yields the protein CASSVRGQSTDTQYF.

A single count supports this clone. The chain is built from TRBV11-2 and TRBJ2-1, with D tentatively TRBD1 or TRBD2 (5 bases each). The CDR3 is 16 residues long. Per the germline V gene, CDR1 is SGHAT and CDR2 is FQNNGV. Trimming took off 0 bases at V and 2 bases at J, with 11 bases between the two ends. The chain's CDR3 is CASSLDPGTAYNEQFF. Written as DNA, the CDR3 is TGTGCCAGCAGCTTAGATCCGGGGACCGCCTACAATGAGCAGTTCTTC.

The chain uses TRBV4-2 and TRBJ1-3; D possibly corresponds to TRBD1 (6 bases). Germline V gives CDR1 LGHNA, CDR2 YNFKEQ. Trimming shortened V by 0 bases and J by 6 bases, and 12 bases separated the two germline ends. There are 15 residues in the CDR3. The CDR3 DNA sequence: TGTGCCAGCAGCCAAGAGACCGGGGGCGTAAACACCATATATTTT. Its protein is CASSQETGGVNTIYF.

A remark on this clone: The identical CDR3 is also encoded by other nucleotide sequences in the sample. The rearrangement joins TRBV5-1 to TRBJ2-5; a possible D gene is TRBD2 (6 bases). This CDR3 comprises 13 residues. Trimming removed 0 bases at V and 5 bases at J, with 8 bases between. The germline gives CDR1 SGHRS, CDR2 YFSETQ. This CDR3 is CASSLGGGETQYF. CDR3 sequence (DNA): TGCGCCAGCAGCTTGGGTGGGGGGGAGACCCAGTACTTC. Full variable domain (rest looked up from reference TRBV5-1 and TRBJ2-5): KAGVTQTPRYLIKTRGQQVTLSCSPISGHRSVSWYQQTPGQGLQFLFEYFSETQRNKGNFPGRFSGRQFSNSRSEMNVSTLELGDSALYLCASSLGGGETQYFGPGTRLLVL.